Listed below are T cell receptor beta chains from one sample, sequenced in a study of blood T cells in healthy people across ages. TCRdb fed the 5' RACE reads into MiXCR, producing one record per CDR3 protein. The profile covers approximately 800,000 distinct CDR3 sequences, with roughly 50% appearing a single time and around 40% taken by the ten largest. The sequenced material came from blood. These receptors originate from an elderly man in good health. CDR3s include the opening cysteine and the closing phenylalanine or tryptophan. Fields, in order: J gene, D gene, CDR3 length, V gene, clone size, CDR3 protein, CDR3 DNA. A D gene is named only where the DNA matches it firmly. The listing skips clone size in some rows; elsewhere it reads once, few, many or a size class.

j_call: TRBJ2-7; d_call: TRBD2; cdr3_length: 12; v_call: TRBV20-1; clone_size: NA; cdr3_aa: CSVLREEAEQYF; cdr3_nt: TGCAGTGTGCTGCGGGAGGAGGCCGAGCAGTACTTC
j_call: TRBJ2-7; d_call: TRBD2; cdr3_length: 14; v_call: TRBV11-2; clone_size: few; cdr3_aa: CASSARLAWYEQYF; cdr3_nt: TGTGCCAGCAGCGCTCGACTAGCGTGGTACGAGCAGTACTTC
j_call: TRBJ1-6; d_call: NA; cdr3_length: 15; v_call: TRBV6-6; clone_size: few; cdr3_aa: CASRPTGTPPGALHF; cdr3_nt: TGTGCCAGCAGGCCAACCGGGACCCCTCCCGGGGCCCTCCACTTT
j_call: TRBJ2-7; d_call: NA; cdr3_length: 13; v_call: TRBV20-1; clone_size: NA; cdr3_aa: CSAPRGVTYEQYF; cdr3_nt: TGCAGTGCCCCGAGGGGGGTTACCTACGAGCAGTACTTC
j_call: TRBJ2-3; d_call: TRBD2; cdr3_length: 16; v_call: TRBV20-1; clone_size: NA; cdr3_aa: CSAVGFAGGQADTQYF; cdr3_nt: TGCAGTGCTGTGGGGTTCGCGGGAGGCCAGGCAGATACGCAGTATTTT
j_call: TRBJ2-5; d_call: TRBD1; cdr3_length: 15; v_call: TRBV5-1; clone_size: NA; cdr3_aa: CASSLVAGGDGTQYF; cdr3_nt: TGCGCCAGCAGCTTGGTTGCAGGGGGCGATGGGACCCAGTACTTC
j_call: TRBJ2-1; d_call: NA; cdr3_length: 13; v_call: TRBV5-1; clone_size: NA; cdr3_aa: CASSFQGKDEQFF; cdr3_nt: TGCGCCAGCAGCTTCCAGGGGAAGGATGAGCAGTTCTTC
j_call: TRBJ1-4; d_call: NA; cdr3_length: 14; v_call: TRBV20-1; clone_size: NA; cdr3_aa: CSASRAGANEKLFF; cdr3_nt: TGCAGTGCTAGTAGGGCAGGGGCTAATGAAAAACTGTTTTTT
j_call: TRBJ2-7; d_call: TRBD2; cdr3_length: 17; v_call: TRBV4-1; clone_size: NA; cdr3_aa: CASSPGSGGLAGVEQYF; cdr3_nt: TGCGCCAGCAGCCCCGGGTCCGGGGGACTAGCGGGAGTTGAGCAGTACTTC
j_call: TRBJ2-5; d_call: NA; cdr3_length: 13; v_call: TRBV5-6; clone_size: NA; cdr3_aa: CASTRDEFIEQYF; cdr3_nt: TGTGCCAGCACCCGGGACGAATTCATTGAGCAGTACTTC
j_call: TRBJ1-6; d_call: TRBD1; cdr3_length: 15; v_call: TRBV5-1; clone_size: few; cdr3_aa: CASSLTGQERSPLHF; cdr3_nt: TGCGCCAGCAGCTTGACCGGACAGGAGAGATCACCCCTCCACTTT
j_call: TRBJ2-3; d_call: TRBD2; cdr3_length: 15; v_call: TRBV7-2; clone_size: few; cdr3_aa: CASSPWTSGTDTQYF; cdr3_nt: TGTGCCAGCAGCCCCTGGACTAGCGGCACAGATACGCAGTATTTT
j_call: TRBJ1-2; d_call: TRBD1; cdr3_length: 13; v_call: TRBV15; clone_size: NA; cdr3_aa: CATSRDRNYGYTF; cdr3_nt: TGTGCCACCAGCCGGGACAGGAACTATGGCTACACCTTC
j_call: TRBJ2-7; d_call: NA; cdr3_length: 14; v_call: TRBV7-9; clone_size: once; cdr3_aa: CVSSLKAEGVEQYF; cdr3_nt: TGTGTCAGCAGCCTAAAAGCCGAAGGGGTCGAGCAGTACTTC
j_call: TRBJ2-1; d_call: NA; cdr3_length: 13; v_call: TRBV19; clone_size: NA; cdr3_aa: CASKGSPYNEQFF; cdr3_nt: TGTGCCAGTAAGGGCAGCCCCTACAATGAGCAGTTCTTC
j_call: TRBJ2-7; d_call: NA; cdr3_length: 13; v_call: TRBV19; clone_size: NA; cdr3_aa: CATSTGSLYEQYF; cdr3_nt: TGTGCCACTTCGACAGGATCCCTTTACGAGCAGTACTTC
j_call: TRBJ2-7; d_call: NA; cdr3_length: 14; v_call: TRBV6-5; clone_size: once; cdr3_aa: CASSYSRTVYEQYF; cdr3_nt: TGTGCCAGCAGTTACTCTAGGACAGTCTACGAGCAGTACTTC
j_call: TRBJ2-7; d_call: NA; cdr3_length: 16; v_call: TRBV18; clone_size: NA; cdr3_aa: CASSPNLRLNQDEQYF; cdr3_nt: TGTGCCAGCTCACCTAACTTACGGCTGAACCAGGACGAGCAGTACTTC
j_call: TRBJ2-7; d_call: TRBD1; cdr3_length: 14; v_call: TRBV20-1; clone_size: few; cdr3_aa: CSASGTGGAYEQYF; cdr3_nt: TGCAGTGCGTCCGGGACAGGGGGTGCCTACGAGCAGTACTTC
j_call: TRBJ2-5; d_call: TRBD2; cdr3_length: 14; v_call: TRBV24-1; clone_size: once; cdr3_aa: CATSDRTAGTRQYF; cdr3_nt: TGTGCCACCAGTGACCGGACTGCCGGGACTAGGCAGTACTTC
j_call: TRBJ2-1; d_call: NA; cdr3_length: 16; v_call: TRBV7-9; clone_size: NA; cdr3_aa: CASRAHGSLLWNEQFF; cdr3_nt: TGTGCCAGCAGGGCCCACGGGTCCCTTCTTTGGAATGAGCAGTTCTTC
j_call: TRBJ2-7; d_call: TRBD1; cdr3_length: 15; v_call: TRBV5-1; clone_size: NA; cdr3_aa: CAGSYGTGEFYEQYF; cdr3_nt: TGCGCCGGCAGCTACGGGACAGGGGAATTCTACGAGCAGTACTTC
j_call: TRBJ2-5; d_call: NA; cdr3_length: 13; v_call: TRBV2; clone_size: NA; cdr3_aa: CASSAGQRETQYF; cdr3_nt: TGTGCCAGCAGCGCGGGACAGAGAGAGACCCAGTACTTC
j_call: TRBJ2-1; d_call: TRBD1; cdr3_length: 13; v_call: TRBV29-1; clone_size: NA; cdr3_aa: CSVSSGQVAEQFF; cdr3_nt: TGCAGCGTGTCTTCGGGACAGGTGGCAGAGCAGTTCTTC
j_call: TRBJ2-6; d_call: NA; cdr3_length: 18; v_call: TRBV28; clone_size: NA; cdr3_aa: CASSLISDTRAGANVLTF; cdr3_nt: TGTGCCAGCAGTTTGATTTCGGACACACGCGCGGGGGCCAACGTCCTGACTTTC